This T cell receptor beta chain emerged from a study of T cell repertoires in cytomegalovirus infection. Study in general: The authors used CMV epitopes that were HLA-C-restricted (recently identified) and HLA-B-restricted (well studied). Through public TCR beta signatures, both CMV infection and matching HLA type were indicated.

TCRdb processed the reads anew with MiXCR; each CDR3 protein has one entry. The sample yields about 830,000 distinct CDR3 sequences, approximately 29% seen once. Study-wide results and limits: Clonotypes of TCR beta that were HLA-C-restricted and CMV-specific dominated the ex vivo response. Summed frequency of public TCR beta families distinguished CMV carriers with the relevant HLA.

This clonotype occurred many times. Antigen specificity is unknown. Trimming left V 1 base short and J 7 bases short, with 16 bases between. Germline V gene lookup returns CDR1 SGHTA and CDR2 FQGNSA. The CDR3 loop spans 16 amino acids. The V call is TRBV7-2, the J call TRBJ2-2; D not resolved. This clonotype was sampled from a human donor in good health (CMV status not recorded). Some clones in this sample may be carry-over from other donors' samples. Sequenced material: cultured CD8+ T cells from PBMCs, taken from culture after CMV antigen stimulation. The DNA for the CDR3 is TGTGCCAGCAGCTTAGAGTTGGCAGGCGCCCACGGGGAGCTGTTTTTT. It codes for CASSLELAGAHGELFF.